A selection of T cell receptor beta chains follows, all from one sample in a study of blood T cell repertoires in COVID-19. TCRdb's table, derived via immunoSEQ multiplex PCR, lists solely in-frame clones and lacks some. The table records nearly 200,000 clones, roughly 80% of them present only once. The specimen sequenced was PBMCs or T cells enriched from blood (not recorded which). These receptors all stem from a man aged 40-55 years who had recovered from COVID-19. Both conserved end residues are part of each CDR3. Fields, in order: clone size, J gene, V gene, D gene, CDR3 DNA, CDR3 protein. D genes are given only for firm matches. The listing skips clone size in some rows; elsewhere it reads once, few, many or a size class.

>NA|TRBJ2-7|TRBV29-1|NA
TGCAGCGTTGTGTTCTCCGGGACACCAGCCTACGAGCAGTACTTC
CSVVFSGTPAYEQYF
>NA|TRBJ1-6|TRBV4-1|NA
TGCGCCAGCAGCCCGGGAAGGGTTCTCTACAATTCACCCCTCCACTTT
CASSPGRVLYNSPLHF
>once|TRBJ2-4|TRBV3-1/TRBV3-2|NA
TGTGCCAGCAGCCAAGATCCAAGAATAGACATTCAGTACTTC
CASSQDPRIDIQYF
>NA|TRBJ2-7|TRBV28|TRBD1
TGTGCCAGCAGTTTCCCTCCCGGGACAGGGAGCTCCTACGAGCAGTACTTC
CASSFPPGTGSSYEQYF
>NA|TRBJ1-1|TRBV30|NA
TGTGCCTGGGGACCCAGGGCGGCTTTCTTT
CAWGPRAAFF
>NA|TRBJ2-2|TRBV5-1|NA
TGCGCCAGCAGCTTAGAGGTATGGGACACCGGGGAGCTGTTTTTT
CASSLEVWDTGELFF
>NA|TRBJ2-5|TRBV7-2|TRBD1
TGTGCCAGCAGCTTAGGGGGACAGGGAGAGACCCAGTACTTC
CASSLGGQGETQYF
>NA|TRBJ2-7|TRBV18|TRBD2
TGTGCCAGCTCACCTGGGACTACCGGCAACGAGCAGTACTTC
CASSPGTTGNEQYF
>NA|TRBJ1-1|TRBV4-1|NA
TGCGCCAGCAGCCACAAGGGCAGGGACACTGAAGCTTTCTTT
CASSHKGRDTEAFF
>NA|TRBJ2-5|TRBV28|TRBD2
TGTGCCAGCAGTGGGGTTGGGCTAGCGGGGGGCCCTGGCAGTCGGGGGACCCAGTACTTC
CASSGVGLAGGPGSRGTQYF
>NA|TRBJ1-2|TRBV28|NA
TGTGCCAGCAGTTTGGGAAGTCTGGAGGCGGGCTATGGCTACACCTTC
CASSLGSLEAGYGYTF
>NA|TRBJ2-1|TRBV19|NA
TGTGCCAGTAGTAAATCTTACTCGAACTACAATGAGCAGTTCTTC
CASSKSYSNYNEQFF
>NA|TRBJ2-3|TRBV6-4|TRBD2
TGTGCCAGCAGTGTAAGCGGGGGGAGCACAGATACGCAGTATTTT
CASSVSGGSTDTQYF
>NA|TRBJ1-6|TRBV6-5|TRBD1
TGTGCCAGCAGTTCTCCGGGACAGAACTATAATTCACCCCTCCACTTT
CASSSPGQNYNSPLHF
>NA|TRBJ2-3|TRBV6-5|NA
TGTGCCTCGTGGGGGCCCGACGATACGCAGTATTTT
CASWGPDDTQYF
>NA|TRBJ1-2|TRBV24-1|NA
TGTGCCACCAGTGAAGGGGCCTATGGCTACACCTTC
CATSEGAYGYTF
>NA|TRBJ2-7|TRBV7-8|NA
TGTGCCAGCTTGTACGATCCTGGCGGCGAGCAGTACTTC
CASLYDPGGEQYF
>NA|TRBJ1-5|TRBV7-2|NA
TGTGCCAGCAGCTTCGGCGGCCACCGGGGGCCCCAGCATTTT
CASSFGGHRGPQHF
>few|TRBJ1-2|TRBV4-2|NA
TGTGCCAGCAGCCAAGATAGGGGGTTCGACTATGGCTACACCTTC
CASSQDRGFDYGYTF
>NA|TRBJ1-6|TRBV28|NA
TGTGCCAGCAGTTTCTCCAACCGGGAGCCCTATAATTCACCCCTCCACTTT
CASSFSNREPYNSPLHF
>once|TRBJ2-2|TRBV27|TRBD1
TGTGCCAGCAGTTTAGGGACAGGGACGGCGACCGGGGAGCTGTTTTTT
CASSLGTGTATGELFF
>once|TRBJ1-6|TRBV5-1|NA
TGCGCCAGCAGCTTGGACGGGAATTCACCCCTCCACTTT
CASSLDGNSPLHF
>NA|TRBJ1-6|TRBV5-6|TRBD1
TGTGCCAGCAGCTGGAGACAGGGGGCCCTGGGGAATTCACCCCTCCACTTT
CASSWRQGALGNSPLHF
>once|TRBJ1-1|TRBV28|NA
TGTGCCAGCAGTTCACCCCGGACAGAGCCGAACACTGAAGCTTTCTTT
CASSSPRTEPNTEAFF
>NA|TRBJ2-3|TRBV5-4|NA
TGTGCCAGCAGCTTGGGGGGGGGCCGCACAGATACGCAGTATTTT
CASSLGGGRTDTQYF
>few|TRBJ1-1|TRBV7-8|TRBD1
TGTGCCAGCAGCGGTTCCACAGGGGGGAGAACTGAAGCTTTCTTT
CASSGSTGGRTEAFF
>once|TRBJ2-7|TRBV11-2|NA
TGTGCCAGCAGCTTAGATCGGGTCAGGGTCGGCTCCTACGAGCAGTACTTC
CASSLDRVRVGSYEQYF
>NA|TRBJ2-2|TRBV4-3|NA
TGCGCCAGCAGCCAAGACGGGGTAGGAAACACCGGGGAGCTGTTTTTT
CASSQDGVGNTGELFF